This T cell receptor (beta chain) was profiled in a study of cytomegalovirus exposure and HLA in healthy donors. Turning to the study itself: About 85 million unique TCR sequences came from HLA-typed donors in an early release. Study results and limitations: Later analysis identified several of the most significant clusters that appeared linked to common viral pathogens. A few CMV-associated chains proved CMV antigen-specific in vitro.

In its sample, this clone was seen once. Its antigen is still unknown. This CDR3 has 14 residues. Germline V gene sequence: CDR1 SGHAT, CDR2 FQNNGV. V gave up 5 bases and J gave up 2 bases, with 12 bases separating them. The primer mix had 60 Vbeta and 13 Jbeta primers. Here immunoSEQ multiplex PCR was the method, and the copy in TCRdb shows in-frame clones only, minus some. The sample records 150,000 to 200,000 clones, approximately 85% being singletons. The origin of this receptor is a man between 18 and 29 years old in good health and CMV-seropositive. This chain links TRBV11-2 with TRBJ2-5, with D unclear. Sequenced material: PBMCs. DNA for the CDR3: TGTGCCAGCAGCCTATCCGGCAGGCAAGAGACCCAGTACTTC. The encoded protein is CASSLSGRQETQYF.